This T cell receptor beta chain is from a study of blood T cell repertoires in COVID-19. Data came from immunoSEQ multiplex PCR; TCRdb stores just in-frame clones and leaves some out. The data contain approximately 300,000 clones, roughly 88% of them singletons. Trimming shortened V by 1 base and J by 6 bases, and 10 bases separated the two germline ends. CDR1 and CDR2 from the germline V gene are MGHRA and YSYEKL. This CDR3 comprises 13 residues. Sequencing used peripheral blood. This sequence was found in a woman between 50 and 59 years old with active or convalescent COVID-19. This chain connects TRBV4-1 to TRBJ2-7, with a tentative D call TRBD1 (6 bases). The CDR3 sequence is CASSQVARGEQYF. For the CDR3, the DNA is TGCGCCAGCAGCCAAGTTGCCAGGGGCGAGCAGTACTTC.